These T cell receptor beta chains were read from a single sample in a study of technical replicates of blood from several donors. The data were produced by immunoSEQ multiplex PCR, yet TCRdb's version contains in-frame clones alone and is incomplete. The table records about 75,000 clones, nearly 98% of them present only once. The sequenced sample consisted of T cells isolated from PBMCs. The receptors derive from a human donor in good health. Each CDR3 is given with its conserved first and last residue. The D gene is left open where the match is weak. Part of the rows lack a size; the others show once, few, many or a class for expanded clones.

v_call	d_call	j_call	clone_size	cdr3_aa	cdr3_nt
TRBV7-9	NA	TRBJ1-1	NA	CASSRGGTEAFF	TGTGCCAGCAGCCGAGGGGGCACTGAAGCTTTCTTT
TRBV6-5	NA	TRBJ1-1	NA	CASSYSRVNTEAFF	TGTGCCAGCAGTTACTCGAGGGTGAACACTGAAGCTTTCTTT
TRBV14	NA	TRBJ1-1	NA	CASSTHRVEAFF	TGTGCCAGCAGCACTCACAGGGTTGAAGCTTTCTTT
TRBV27	NA	TRBJ2-7	NA	CASSSNSYEQYF	TGTGCCAGCAGTTCGAACAGCTACGAGCAGTACTTC
TRBV6-5	NA	TRBJ2-1	NA	CASNRLGYNEQFF	TGTGCCAGCAATAGACTAGGTTACAATGAGCAGTTCTTC
TRBV7-2	TRBD1	TRBJ2-4	NA	CASSQQGAGDIQYF	TGTGCCAGCAGCCAACAGGGGGCTGGGGACATTCAGTACTTC
TRBV12-5	NA	TRBJ1-1	NA	CASDADMNTEAFF	TGTGCTAGTGACGCGGACATGAACACTGAAGCTTTCTTT
TRBV7-6	TRBD1	TRBJ1-4	NA	CASSLERYGQGLMKKLFF	TGTGCCAGCAGCTTAGAGAGATACGGACAGGGGTTAATGAAAAAGCTGTTTTTT
TRBV27	TRBD2	TRBJ2-3	NA	CASRVWGGREGTDTQYF	TGTGCCAGCAGGGTGTGGGGTGGACGGGAGGGCACAGATACGCAGTATTTT
TRBV7-9	TRBD1	TRBJ1-2	NA	CASSMTGSYTF	TGTGCCAGCAGCATGACAGGGAGCTACACCTTC
TRBV27	NA	TRBJ1-2	NA	CASRSYGGLSNYGYTF	TGTGCCAGCAGATCTTACGGGGGGCTGTCTAACTATGGCTACACCTTC
TRBV11-2	NA	TRBJ1-1	NA	CASSLDTGYLAFF	TGTGCCAGCAGCTTAGATACAGGGTATTTAGCTTTCTTT
TRBV28	TRBD1	TRBJ1-1	NA	CASSFRTGVYTEAFF	TGTGCCAGCAGTTTCAGGACAGGGGTGTACACTGAAGCTTTCTTT
TRBV6-5	NA	TRBJ2-7	once	CASSYSHLSGYEQYF	TGTGCCAGCAGTTACTCTCACCTTAGCGGCTACGAGCAGTACTTC
TRBV7-2	NA	TRBJ2-3	NA	CASSLERRRGTDTQYF	TGTGCCAGCAGCTTGGAACGGAGAAGGGGGACAGATACGCAGTATTTT
TRBV15	TRBD2	TRBJ2-7	NA	CATSGGVAASQEQYF	TGTGCCACCAGCGGGGGGGTAGCGGCGTCTCAGGAGCAGTACTTC
TRBV7-3	TRBD1	TRBJ1-2	NA	CASSFGDRRASYGYTF	TGTGCCAGCAGCTTTGGGGACAGGCGAGCTTCCTATGGCTACACCTTC
TRBV13	TRBD1	TRBJ1-2	NA	CASSSTGTGGPNYGYTF	TGTGCCAGCAGCTCAACCGGGACAGGGGGACCTAACTATGGCTACACCTTC
TRBV5-6	TRBD1	TRBJ1-2	NA	CASSRQGIGGYTF	TGTGCCAGCAGCCGACAGGGGATTGGCGGCTACACCTTC
TRBV6-5	NA	TRBJ2-2	NA	CASRRATGELFF	TGTGCCAGCAGGCGTGCAACCGGGGAGCTGTTTTTT
TRBV6-1	TRBD1	TRBJ2-7	NA	CASRTSGTDIYEQYF	TGTGCCAGCAGAACTTCCGGGACAGATATCTACGAGCAGTACTTC
TRBV5-4	TRBD1	TRBJ2-2	NA	CASSFRAGGTGELFF	TGTGCCAGCAGCTTCCGGGCAGGGGGCACCGGGGAGCTGTTTTTT
TRBV28	NA	TRBJ2-5	NA	CASSSQWETQYF	TGTGCCAGCAGCTCCCAGTGGGAGACCCAGTACTTC
TRBV6-1	TRBD1	TRBJ2-1	NA	CASKPTGGSYNEQFF	TGTGCCAGCAAGCCTACAGGGGGCTCCTACAATGAGCAGTTCTTC
TRBV15	TRBD1	TRBJ2-1	NA	CATSKKLGDRGSEQFF	TGTGCCACCAGCAAAAAATTAGGGGACAGGGGGTCGGAGCAGTTCTTC
TRBV28	TRBD1	TRBJ2-7	NA	CASSSSDWDRGYEQYF	TGTGCCAGCAGTTCCTCGGACTGGGACAGGGGCTACGAGCAGTACTTC
TRBV28	NA	TRBJ2-5	NA	CASSLQPDTSGTQYF	TGTGCCAGCAGTTTACAGCCCGACACCTCTGGGACCCAGTACTTC
TRBV9	NA	TRBJ2-5	NA	CASSVDTGEYQETQYF	TGTGCCAGCAGCGTAGATACAGGCGAGTACCAAGAGACCCAGTACTTC
TRBV11-1	NA	TRBJ2-1	NA	CASSRSGYSSYNEQFF	TGTGCCAGCAGCCGTAGCGGTTATAGCTCCTACAATGAGCAGTTCTTC
TRBV6-1	TRBD2	TRBJ2-2	NA	CASSEILLAGGDTGELFF	TGTGCCAGCAGTGAAATCCTACTAGCGGGAGGGGACACCGGGGAGCTGTTTTTT
TRBV27	NA	TRBJ2-3	NA	CASSLTWGVLTDTQYF	TGTGCCAGCAGTTTAACCTGGGGGGTCCTCACAGATACGCAGTATTTT
TRBV27	TRBD1	TRBJ1-1	NA	CASRSGTGGSGNTEAFF	TGTGCCAGCAGAAGTGGGACAGGGGGGTCGGGGAACACTGAAGCTTTCTTT
TRBV7-2	NA	TRBJ1-3	NA	CASSLAAGPGNTIYF	TGTGCCAGCAGCTTAGCTGCAGGGCCTGGAAACACCATATATTTT
TRBV6-1	NA	TRBJ1-2	NA	CASISTGTYGYTF	TGTGCCAGCATTAGTACAGGGACCTATGGCTACACCTTC
TRBV6-6	TRBD1	TRBJ1-5	NA	CASGTAYQPQHF	TGTGCCAGCGGGACAGCCTATCAGCCCCAGCATTTT